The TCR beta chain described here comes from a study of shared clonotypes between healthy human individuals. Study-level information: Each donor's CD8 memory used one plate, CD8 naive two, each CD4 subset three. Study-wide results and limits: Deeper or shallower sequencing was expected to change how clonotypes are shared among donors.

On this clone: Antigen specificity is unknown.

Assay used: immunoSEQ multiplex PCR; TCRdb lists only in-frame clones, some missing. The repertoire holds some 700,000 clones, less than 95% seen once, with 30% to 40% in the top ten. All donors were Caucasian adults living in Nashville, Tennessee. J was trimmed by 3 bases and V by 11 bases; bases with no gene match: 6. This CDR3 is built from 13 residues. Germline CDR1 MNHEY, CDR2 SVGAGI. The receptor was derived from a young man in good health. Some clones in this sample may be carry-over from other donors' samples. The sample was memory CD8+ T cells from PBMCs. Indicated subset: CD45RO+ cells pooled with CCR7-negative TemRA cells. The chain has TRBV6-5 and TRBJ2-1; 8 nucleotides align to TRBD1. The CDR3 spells CAAEDRDYNEQFF. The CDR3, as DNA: TGTGCCGCCGAGGACAGGGACTACAATGAGCAGTTCTTC.